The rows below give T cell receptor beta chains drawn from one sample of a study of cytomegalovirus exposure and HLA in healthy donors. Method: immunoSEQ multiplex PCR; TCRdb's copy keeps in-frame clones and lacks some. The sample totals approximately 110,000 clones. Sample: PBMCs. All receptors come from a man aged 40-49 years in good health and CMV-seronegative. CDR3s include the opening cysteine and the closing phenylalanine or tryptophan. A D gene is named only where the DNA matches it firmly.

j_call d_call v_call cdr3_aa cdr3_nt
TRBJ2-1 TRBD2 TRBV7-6 CASSLGLAGTEQFF TGTGCCAGCAGCTTAGGACTAGCGGGAACTGAGCAGTTCTTC
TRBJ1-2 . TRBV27 CASSLSQRPYYGYTF TGTGCCAGCAGTTTATCGCAGCGTCCTTACTATGGCTACACCTTC
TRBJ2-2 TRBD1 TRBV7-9 CASSLAGRGRSGELFF TGTGCCAGCAGCTTAGCGGGCAGGGGGCGATCCGGGGAGCTGTTTTTT
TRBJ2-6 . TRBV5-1 CASTGDASGANVLTF TGCGCCAGCACGGGGGACGCCTCTGGGGCCAACGTCCTGACTTTC
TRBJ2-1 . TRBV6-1 CASSVAPKAQGRNEQFF TGTGCCAGCAGTGTGGCTCCGAAGGCCCAGGGTAGGAATGAGCAGTTCTTC
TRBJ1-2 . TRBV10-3 CAVGGPDYGYTF TGTGCGGTGGGGGGGCCGGACTATGGCTACACCTTC
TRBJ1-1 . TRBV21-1 CASSKDQRGLQLGHEAFF TGTGCCAGCAGCAAAGATCAGAGGGGGCTCCAATTGGGCCATGAAGCTTTCTTT
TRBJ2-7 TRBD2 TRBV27 CASSQRTSGRGEQYF TGTGCCAGCAGTCAGCGGACTAGCGGGAGGGGTGAGCAGTACTTC
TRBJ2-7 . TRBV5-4 CASSLGGLTYEQYF TGTGCCAGCAGCTTGGGGGGCCTAACCTACGAGCAGTACTTC
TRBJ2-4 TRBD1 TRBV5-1 CASSSGTGDYTLAKNIQYF TGCGCCAGCAGCTCCGGGACAGGGGACTATACCTTAGCCAAAAACATTCAGTACTTC
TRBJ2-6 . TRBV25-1 CASSEYQNVLTF TGTGCCAGCAGTGAATATCAAAACGTCCTGACTTTC
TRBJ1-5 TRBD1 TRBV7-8 CASSARFYGTGYQPQHF TGTGCCAGCAGCGCCCGATTCTACGGGACAGGGTATCAGCCCCAGCATTTT
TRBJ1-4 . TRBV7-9 CASSLAGAGANEKLFF TGTGCCAGCAGCTTAGCGGGGGCTGGGGCTAATGAAAAACTGTTTTTT
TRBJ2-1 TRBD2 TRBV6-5 CASRLRLAVYNEQFF TGTGCCAGCAGACTCCGACTAGCGGTGTACAATGAGCAGTTCTTC
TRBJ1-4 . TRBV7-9 CASSPSTGQNNEKLFF TGTGCCAGCAGCCCGAGCACAGGGCAGAATAATGAAAAACTGTTTTTT
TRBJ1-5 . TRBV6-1 CASSLITAQPQHF TGTGCCAGCAGTTTGATAACAGCTCAGCCCCAGCATTTT
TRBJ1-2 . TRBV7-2 CASSFSEGRGYTF TGTGCCAGCAGCTTCTCAGAGGGCCGGGGCTACACCTTC
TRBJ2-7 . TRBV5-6 CASSREPEQYF TGTGCCAGCAGCCGCGAACCCGAGCAGTACTTC
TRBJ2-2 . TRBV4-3 CASSQGGLLPNTGELFF TGCGCCAGCAGCCAAGGGGGCTTGCTGCCGAACACCGGGGAGCTGTTTTTT
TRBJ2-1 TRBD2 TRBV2 CASSETSGLLYNEQFF TGTGCCAGCAGTGAGACTAGCGGGTTACTCTACAATGAGCAGTTCTTC
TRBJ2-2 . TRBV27 CASSVSWFAWGLNTGELFF TGTGCCAGCAGTGTCTCATGGTTTGCATGGGGGCTGAACACCGGGGAGCTGTTTTTT
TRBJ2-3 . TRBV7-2 CASSASKLVAQYF TGTGCCAGCAGCGCCTCGAAACTAGTAGCGCAGTATTTT
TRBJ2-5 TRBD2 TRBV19 CASSLRWTSLETQYF TGTGCCAGTAGCCTCCGGTGGACTAGCCTAGAGACCCAGTACTTC
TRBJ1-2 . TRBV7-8 CASSLDFRGYTF TGTGCCAGCAGCTTAGATTTCCGTGGCTACACCTTC
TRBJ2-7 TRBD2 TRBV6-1 CASSVAGGPDEQYF TGTGCCAGCAGTGTGGCGGGAGGGCCTGACGAGCAGTACTTC
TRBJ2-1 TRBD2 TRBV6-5 CASSYSAGGAGEQFF TGTGCCAGCAGTTACTCAGCGGGAGGAGCGGGTGAGCAGTTCTTC
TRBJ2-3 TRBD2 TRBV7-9 CASSPSGRAWTDTQYF TGTGCCAGCAGCCCCAGCGGGAGGGCCTGGACAGATACGCAGTATTTT
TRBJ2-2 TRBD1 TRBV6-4 CASSPGTDRTGELFF TGTGCCAGCAGCCCCGGGACAGATCGAACCGGGGAGCTGTTTTTT
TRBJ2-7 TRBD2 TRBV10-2 CASSPGLAGGAYLYEQYF TGCGCCAGCAGCCCGGGACTAGCGGGAGGAGCGTACTTATACGAGCAGTACTTC
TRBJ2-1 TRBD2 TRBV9 CASSVASSGSSYNEQFF TGTGCCAGCAGCGTAGCTTCTAGCGGCAGCTCCTACAATGAGCAGTTCTTC
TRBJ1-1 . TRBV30 CAWIVGLQNTEAFF TGTGCCTGGATAGTAGGACTTCAGAACACTGAAGCTTTCTTT
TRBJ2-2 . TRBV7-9 CASSLTYTGELFF TGTGCCAGCAGCTTAACTTACACCGGGGAGCTGTTTTTT
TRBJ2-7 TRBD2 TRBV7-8 CASSLGLAGRYEQYF TGTGCCAGCAGCTTAGGGCTAGCGGGACGCTACGAGCAGTACTTC
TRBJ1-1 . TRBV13 CASSPGTWEMNTEAFF TGTGCCAGCAGCCCCGGGACATGGGAAATGAACACTGAAGCTTTCTTT
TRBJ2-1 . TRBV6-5 CASSYSGLANEQFF TGTGCCAGCAGTTACTCCGGACTGGCTAATGAGCAGTTCTTC
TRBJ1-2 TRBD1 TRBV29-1 CSVQDLNGQAEGYGYTF TGCAGCGTTCAAGATTTGAACGGACAGGCTGAGGGCTATGGCTACACCTTC
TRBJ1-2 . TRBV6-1 CASSDPHDTFYGYTF TGTGCCAGCAGTGATCCCCATGACACCTTCTATGGCTACACCTTC
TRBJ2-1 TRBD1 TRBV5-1 CASSPTPGTGGRNEQFF TGCGCCAGCAGCCCGACCCCAGGGACAGGGGGCAGGAATGAGCAGTTCTTC
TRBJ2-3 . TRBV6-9 CASSYYTVQAANTDTQYF TGTGCCAGCAGTTACTATACAGTCCAAGCGGCCAACACAGATACGCAGTATTTT
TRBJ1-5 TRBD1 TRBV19 CASRDTGTGTHQPQHF TGTGCCAGTAGGGATACCGGGACAGGGACCCATCAGCCCCAGCATTTT
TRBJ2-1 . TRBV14 CASSQVSGYNEQFF TGTGCCAGCAGCCAAGTTAGCGGCTACAATGAGCAGTTCTTC
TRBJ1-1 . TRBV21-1 CASSTTKPGNTEAFF TGTGCCAGCAGCACCACAAAGCCGGGGAACACTGAAGCTTTCTTT
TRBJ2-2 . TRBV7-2 CASSFQGLNTGELFF TGTGCCAGCAGCTTTCAAGGACTCAACACCGGGGAGCTGTTTTTT
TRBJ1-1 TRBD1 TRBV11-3 CASRPRTGAGNTEAFF TGTGCCAGCAGGCCCAGGACAGGGGCGGGGAACACTGAAGCTTTCTTT
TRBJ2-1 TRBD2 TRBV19 CASSTTGRGNEQFF TGTGCCAGTAGTACTACCGGGAGGGGAAATGAGCAGTTCTTC
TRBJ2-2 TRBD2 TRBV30 CAWKSGTSGTGELFF TGTGCCTGGAAGAGTGGGACTAGCGGGACCGGGGAGCTGTTTTTT
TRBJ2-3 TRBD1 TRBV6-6 CASSRQGGTDTQYF TGTGCCAGCAGCCGACAGGGGGGGACAGATACGCAGTATTTT
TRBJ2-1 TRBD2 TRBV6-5 CASSYTGTSFGNEQFF TGTGCCAGCAGTTACACGGGGACTAGCTTCGGCAATGAGCAGTTCTTC
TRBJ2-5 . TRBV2 CASSWRGQETQYF TGTGCCAGCAGTTGGCGCGGACAAGAGACCCAGTACTTC
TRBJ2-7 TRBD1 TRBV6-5 CASSYGTGGYEQYF TGTGCCAGCAGTTATGGGACAGGGGGATACGAGCAGTACTTC
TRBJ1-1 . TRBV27 CASSTRQRRRGNTEAFF TGTGCCAGCAGTACGAGACAGCGCCGTCGCGGTAACACTGAAGCTTTCTTT
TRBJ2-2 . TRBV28 CASGWRDTGELFF TGTGCCAGCGGGTGGAGGGACACCGGGGAGCTGTTTTTT